Shown below are 5 T cell receptor beta chains from a single sample sequenced in a study of technical replicates of blood from several donors. Repertoires were generated with immunoSEQ multiplex PCR, while TCRdb's copy carries only in-frame clones and drops some. The table records 75,000 to 100,000 clones, 90% to 97% of them present only once. Sequencing was carried out using T cells isolated from PBMCs. All receptors come from a human donor in good health.

This chain connects TRBV19 to TRBJ1-1; maybe TRBD1 (6 bases). V was trimmed by 7 bases and J by 1 base, leaving 13 bases between them. Germline V gene data show CDR1 as LNHDA and CDR2 as SQIVND (reference sequence). This CDR3 comprises 14 residues. CDR3 sequence reads: CASTGTPENTEAFF. The CDR3 DNA follows: TGTGCCAGTACAGGGACACCCGAGAACACTGAAGCTTTCTTT.

The chain joins TRBV10-3 to TRBJ1-1; D uncertain. CDR3 length: 12 amino acids. Trimming took off 6 bases at V and 0 bases at J, with 5 bases between the two ends. Germline CDR1 and CDR2: ENHRY and SYGVKD. Here the CDR3 reads CAISQMNTEAFF. CDR3 DNA: TGTGCCATCAGCCAGATGAACACTGAAGCTTTCTTT.

The chain links TRBV19 to TRBJ1-2; D not certain. The germline CDR1 and CDR2 sequences are LNHDA and SQIVND (reference sequence). The CDR3 spans 17 residues. V gave up 2 bases and J gave up 2 bases, with 18 bases separating them. The CDR3 region is CASSISGILVANYGYTF. In DNA, the CDR3 is TGTGCCAGTAGTATATCGGGAATCCTCGTTGCGAACTATGGCTACACCTTC.

J is TRBJ1-2 and V is TRBV10-3; 12 nucleotides agree with TRBD1. The V segment lost 3 bases and the J segment 13 bases; nucleotides outside the gene matches: 6. The CDR3 has 13 residues. CDR1 is ENHRY and CDR2 is SYGVKD in the germline V gene. The CDR3 nucleotides are TGTGCCATCAGTGATGGGGACAGGGGGCACGGCACCTTC. Translated, it gives CAISDGDRGHGTF.

V is TRBV6-6 and J is TRBJ1-4; D possibly corresponds to TRBD1 (5 bases). Trimming removed 5 bases from V and 7 bases from J, with 17 bases in between. The CDR3 has 15 amino acids. Germline-derived CDR1 and CDR2 are MNHNY and SVGAGI (reference sequence). The CDR3 DNA sequence: TGTGCCAGCAGTCCAAACGGGGGTCTTGGTGAAAAACTGTTTTTT. It codes for CASSPNGGLGEKLFF.